Below are 2 T cell receptor beta chains sequenced from a single sample in a study of shared clonotypes between healthy human individuals. Only in-frame clones appear in the TCRdb table, and some are missing; sequencing was by immunoSEQ multiplex PCR. The sample has roughly 1,800,000 clones; about 95% are singletons. It was CD45RO-negative cells, positively selected for CCR7, that made up naive CD8 cells, with terminally differentiated effector memory CD45RA+ cells excluded. The sample was naive CD8+ T cells sorted from blood. The source of these receptors is a man between 18 and 35 years old in good health.

This clone was seen a handful of times. The V call is TRBV6-5, the J call TRBJ2-3; 7 nucleotides align to TRBD2. CDR3 size: 14 residues. Trimming removed 5 bases from V and 0 bases from J; junction bases left unmatched: 2. Per germline, CDR1 MNHEY and CDR2 SVGAGI. This CDR3 reads CASSSGVSTDTQYF. The CDR3 bases are TGTGCCAGCAGTAGCGGGGTTAGCACAGATACGCAGTATTTT.

The CDR3 region is CASSRTDYEQYF. CDR3 DNA: TGTGCCAGCAGCCGAACAGACTACGAGCAGTACTTC. The V and J genes are TRBV6-4 and TRBJ2-7; D is undetermined. Germline V gene data show CDR1 as MRHNA and CDR2 as SNTAGT. The length of the CDR3 is 12 residues. The V end was cut by 6 bases, the J end by 3 bases, with 9 bases between.